This entry is about one TCR beta chain. Its antigen remains unidentified. TCRdb re-called the 5' RACE reads through MiXCR, storing one row per CDR3 protein. The repertoire includes approximately 500,000 distinct CDR3 sequences, roughly 23% of them detected once, and 9.5% to 15% sits in the top ten. The sample comes from a study of T-cell memory formation after mild COVID-19. Looking at the study overall: Clusters of TCRs were largely donor specific. Findings of the study overall: CD4/CD8 balance characterized clones contracting day 15 to 85, and CD4+ skew characterized later expanders. Cross-reactive memory apparently joined, as some responding clones appeared in pre-infection memory.

The CDR3 has 15 amino acids. V was pared by 3 bases and J by 7 bases, with 21 bases between. Germline assignment: CDR1 DFQATT and CDR2 SNEGSKA (reference sequence). The V call is TRBV20-1, the J call TRBJ2-5; the D gene is possibly TRBD2 (7 bases). Sequencing was carried out using PBMCs or a T cell subset sorted from them (not recorded which). The source of this sequence is an adult woman who had mild COVID-19 (a few samples of this study predate the infection). Cell type and time point are not known. Written as DNA, the CDR3 is TGCAGTGCTAGTACGGGCGGGGGCGTAGTGGGGACCCAGTACTTC. Translated, it gives CSASTGGGVVGTQYF.